This passage covers 17 T cell receptor beta chains from one sample sequenced in a study of cytomegalovirus exposure and HLA in healthy donors. It was with 60 Vbeta and 13 Jbeta primers that the PCR ran. Sequencing was performed with immunoSEQ multiplex PCR; in TCRdb, only in-frame clones are kept and a portion is missing. Of 100,000 to 150,000 clones in the sample, 65% to 75% were seen once. What was sequenced was PBMCs. Receptors originate from a woman between 45 and 65 years old in good health and CMV-seropositive.

V and J are TRBV10-3 and TRBJ2-5; D is possibly TRBD1 (5 bases). Germline V gene data show CDR1 as ENHRY and CDR2 as SYGVKD. The CDR3 spans 15 residues. V shed 5 bases and J shed 1 base, with 14 bases lying between them. The CDR3 is CAISPRQGPQETQYF. Here the CDR3 DNA reads TGTGCCATCAGTCCCCGCCAGGGCCCCCAAGAGACCCAGTACTTC.

This CDR3 is CASSPAGGEKLFF. For the CDR3, the DNA is TGTGCCAGCAGCCCCGCGGGCGGTGAAAAACTGTTTTTT. The gene calls are TRBV6-6 and TRBJ1-4; D is unclear. Between the trimmed V and J ends, which lost 6 bases and 7 bases, there was a span of 12 bases. Germline values: CDR1 MNHNY, CDR2 SVGAGI (reference sequence). The CDR3 has 13 residues.

The gene calls are TRBV4-1 and TRBJ2-2; TRBD1 agrees at 7 bases. The length of the CDR3 is 15 residues. Losses at the gene ends were 1 base for V and 3 bases for J; bases not matched to a gene: 2. Germline V gene data show CDR1 as MGHRA and CDR2 as YSYEKL. The CDR3 region is CASSQGDRDTGELFF. The CDR3 DNA reads TGCGCCAGCAGCCAAGGGGACAGAGACACCGGGGAGCTGTTTTTT.

The J gene is TRBJ1-1, the V gene TRBV9; 7 bases fit TRBD1. J gave up 1 base and V 4 bases, and 4 bases lay outside the gene matches. The CDR3 is made up of 14 amino acids. The germline V gene has CDR1 SGDLS and CDR2 YYNGEE. CDR3 loop: CASSPRQGNTEAFF. CDR3 nucleotide sequence: TGTGCCAGCAGCCCCAGACAGGGGAACACTGAAGCTTTCTTT.

The chain joins TRBV19 to TRBJ2-7, with D unclear. V lost 3 bases and J 5 bases, leaving 14 bases between the germline ends. The CDR3 has 14 residues. Per germline, CDR1 LNHDA and CDR2 SQIVND (reference sequence). CDR3 loop: CASSIRHLKDEQYF. CDR3 coding DNA: TGTGCCAGTAGTATCAGACACTTAAAGGACGAGCAGTACTTC.

The chain employs TRBV29-1 and TRBJ1-5; 7 bases align to TRBD1. Trimming took 7 bases from V and 7 from J; bases not matched to a gene: 10. This CDR3 has 13 amino acids. The germline V gene encodes CDR1 SQVTM and CDR2 ANQGSEA. The chain's CDR3 is CSARTGESQPQHF. For the CDR3, the DNA is TGCAGCGCCCGAACAGGGGAGTCCCAGCCCCAGCATTTT.

Details on this clone: A junction end diverges from the germline sequence, so it may reflect a read error. The CDR3 here is CTSKTEVPNTGELFF. The CDR3 DNA reads TGTACCAGCAAGACGGAGGTTCCGAACACCGGGGAGCTGTTTTTT. The V and J genes are TRBV6-5 and TRBJ2-2; a possible D gene is TRBD2 (5 bases). CDR1 MNHEY and CDR2 SVGAGI come from the germline V gene. This CDR3 is built from 15 residues.

The chain uses TRBV5-1 and TRBJ2-1; no definite D call. Germline loops: CDR1 SGHRS, CDR2 YFSETQ. V was shortened by 0 bases and J by 9 bases, with 19 bases between the two germline ends. The CDR3 consists of 16 residues. CDR3 nucleotides: TGCGCCAGCAGCTTGGGCGGCGGCCTACTACAAGGTGAGCAGTTCTTC. This sequence encodes CASSLGGGLLQGEQFF.

This clone appeared once. This chain joins TRBV27 and TRBJ2-7; TRBD2 might be the D (6 bases). The ends were cut back, 6 bases at V and 0 bases at J, with 12 bases in the middle. Germline CDR1 reads MNHEY; CDR2 reads SMNVEV (reference sequence). The length of the CDR3 is 14 residues. CDR3 DNA: TGTGCCAGCAGGGAGCGGACTAACTCCTACGAGCAGTACTTC. Translated: CASRERTNSYEQYF.

CDR3 residues: CASSPPGADGYTF. The CDR3 DNA reads TGTGCCAGCTCACCCCCGGGTGCGGATGGCTACACCTTC. The rearrangement uses TRBV18 and TRBJ1-2; D not resolved. CDR1 and CDR2 (germline): KGHSH, LQKENI. The CDR3 contains 13 residues. V gave up 3 bases and J gave up 6 bases, with 11 bases separating them.

This clone was detected a few times. The chain is built from TRBV6-6 and TRBJ2-1; weak D call: TRBD2 (6 bases). CDR1 is MNHNY, CDR2 SVGAGI, per germline (reference sequence). The V end was cut by 7 bases, the J end by 7 bases, with 14 bases between. The length of the CDR3 is 13 residues. DNA for the CDR3: TGTGCCAGCAAAGGAGGGAGTAGTAATGAGCAGTTCTTC. Its translation: CASKGGSSNEQFF.

This clone was seen a few times. J is TRBJ2-7 and V is TRBV7-9; 9 positions agree with TRBD1. Germline-derived CDR1 and CDR2 are SEHNR and FQNEAQ (reference sequence). The CDR3 spans 16 residues. Germline trimming cut 4 bases from V and 3 bases from J; bases unmatched to any gene: 10. CDR3 DNA sequence: TGTGCCAGCAGCTCTACCGGGACAGGGAGTGTCTACGAGCAGTACTTC. The encoded protein is CASSSTGTGSVYEQYF.

The gene calls are TRBV10-3 and TRBJ1-6; 8 positions match TRBD1. Trimming at V came to 11 bases and at J to 10 bases, leaving 13 bases not matched to a gene. This CDR3 is built from 14 residues. Germline loops: CDR1 ENHRY, CDR2 SYGVKD. CDR3 DNA sequence: TGTGCCGCTGGAGAAAACAGGGGGGACTCACCCCTCCACTTT. Translation gives CAAGENRGDSPLHF.

V usage is TRBV5-5 and J usage is TRBJ2-1, with a tentative D call TRBD2 (6 bases). The CDR3 covers 14 residues. V was pared by 6 bases and J by 2 bases, with 12 bases between. Germline V gene sequence: CDR1 SGHKS, CDR2 YYEKEE (reference sequence). DNA of the CDR3: TGTGCCAGCAACGGAGGGCTAGCCTACAATGAGCAGTTCTTC. Its translation is CASNGGLAYNEQFF.

The chain has TRBV5-4 and TRBJ1-2, with D unresolved. Trimming pared 2 bases from V and 7 bases from J, leaving 9 bases between. The CDR3 length is 12 residues. Germline lookup yields CDR1 SGHNT and CDR2 YYREEE (reference sequence). CDR3 nucleotide sequence: TGTGCCAGCAGCTTCGCAGTATCTGGCTACACCTTC. Protein product: CASSFAVSGYTF. Combining the CDR3 with reference TRBV5-4 and TRBJ1-2 gives the whole variable domain ETGVTQSPTHLIKTRGQQVTLRCSSQSGHNTVSWYQQALGQGPQFIFQYYREEENGRGNFPPRFSGLQFPNYSSELNVNALELDDSALYLCASSFAVSGYTFGSGTRLTVV.

Only one count was recorded for this clone. The rearrangement uses TRBV5-8 and TRBJ2-3, with a possible D match to TRBD2 (6 bases). V gave up 4 bases and J gave up 4 bases, with 16 bases separating them. Germline V gives CDR1 SGHTS, CDR2 YDEGEE. The length of the CDR3 is 15 residues. DNA of the CDR3: TGTGCCAGCAGCGCGCCGGGGGACGCAGCAGATACGCAGTATTTT. Translation: CASSAPGDAADTQYF. The variable domain in full, with the rest retrieved from reference TRBV5-8 and TRBJ2-3, is EAGVTQSPTHLIKTRGQQATLRCSPISGHTSVYWYQQALGLGLQFLLWYDEGEERNRGNFPPRFSGRQFPNYSSELNVNALELEDSALYLCASSAPGDAADTQYFGPGTRLTVL.

The J gene is TRBJ2-5, the V gene TRBV5-6; D ambiguous. With 4 bases removed from V and 4 bases from J, the gap between germline ends came to 14 bases. Per germline, CDR1 SGHDT and CDR2 YYEEEE. The CDR3 extends over 14 amino acids. The CDR3 reads CASSPQVVRETQYF. DNA of the CDR3: TGTGCCAGCAGCCCCCAGGTAGTCCGAGAGACCCAGTACTTC.